This note documents a single T cell receptor (beta chain) sequence. For TCR beta, libraries came from iRepertoire HTBI primers and Arm-PCR of CDR3 regions. TCRdb fed the multiplex PCR reads into MiXCR, producing one record per CDR3 protein. The sample lists 400,000 to 500,000 distinct CDR3 sequences; about 22% were seen once. The data stem from a study of regulatory T cells in long-lasting Graves disease. About the research overall: Patients met the persistent Graves' disease definition after over 5 years of antithyroid drugs with positive TSH receptor antibodies.

Time point in this sample: persistent/refractory GD, antithyroid drugs over 5 years with positive TRAb. Researchers made the TCR library from RNA that was extracted from PBMCs. Germline V gene lookup returns CDR1 DFQATT and CDR2 SNEGSKA (reference sequence). V trimming: 6 bases; J trimming: 0 bases; junction bases outside the gene matches: 4. The CDR3 consists of 13 residues. Sample: peripheral blood mononuclear cells (PBMCs), taken when the disease was refractory, from a patient treated with antithyroid drugs. The receptor's source is a female donor with Graves disease. V gene TRBV20-1 combines with J gene TRBJ1-1; TRBD1 agrees at 7 bases. CDR3 residues: CSALGQLNTEAFF. The CDR3 DNA reads as TGCAGTGCCCTGGGACAGTTGAACACTGAAGCTTTCTTT.